Below are 27 T cell receptor beta chains sequenced from a single sample in a study of chemoradiotherapy in HPV16-positive cancers. Generated by immunoSEQ multiplex PCR, the TCRdb table keeps only in-frame clones and is missing some. The sample has 53,000 or so clones, around 90% seen once. The starting material was blood, obtained from a patient who underwent chemoradiotherapy. These receptors were obtained from a human donor with HPV-associated anogenital cancer.

The chain uses TRBV25-1 and TRBJ2-7; TRBD2 is a possible D gene (6 bases). Between the trimmed V and J ends, which lost 1 base and 6 bases, there was a span of 7 bases. Germline CDR1 MGHDK, CDR2 SYGVNS. There are 12 residues in the CDR3. The CDR3 sequence: CASSEFGSEQYF. CDR3 nucleotide sequence: TGTGCCAGCAGTGAATTCGGGAGCGAGCAGTACTTC.

This chain joins TRBV29-1 and TRBJ2-1; D is possibly TRBD2 (6 bases). The CDR3 covers 14 residues. The germline V gene encodes CDR1 SQVTM and CDR2 ANQGSEA. The V gene lost 3 bases and the J gene lost 4 bases, with 13 bases spanning the gap. CDR3 sequence: CSVEVPGTYNEQFF. The CDR3 coding sequence is TGCAGCGTTGAGGTACCCGGGACTTACAATGAGCAGTTCTTC.

The chain recombines TRBV7-2 with TRBJ1-4; a possible D gene is TRBD1 (6 bases). Germline CDR1 SGHTA, CDR2 FQGNSA. Trimming removed 4 bases from V and 7 bases from J, with 22 bases in between. The CDR3 has 17 residues. This CDR3 is CASSSRGGSLASEKLFF. For the CDR3, the DNA is TGTGCCAGCAGCTCCCGTGGGGGCAGTCTCGCCAGTGAAAAACTGTTTTTT. Together with reference TRBV7-2 and TRBJ1-4, the CDR3 gives the full variable domain: GAGVSQSPSNKVTEKGKDVELRCDPISGHTALYWYRQSLGQGLEFLIYFQGNSAPDKSGLPSDRFSAERTGGSVSTLTIQRTQQEDSAVYLCASSSRGGSLASEKLFFGSGTQLSVL.

This chain connects TRBV6-5 to TRBJ1-6; D is ambiguous. Trimming left V 6 bases short and J 9 bases short, with 18 bases between. CDR1 and CDR2 from the germline V gene are MNHEY and SVGAGI. This CDR3 has 15 residues. CDR3 DNA sequence: TGTGCCAGCAGACTTTCGACCCAAAGAGGTTCACCCCTCCACTTT. Translated: CASRLSTQRGSPLHF.

This clone occurred once. This chain joins TRBV18 and TRBJ1-3; 9 bases are shared with TRBD1. The V and J ends lost 10 bases and 0 bases, in that order; junction bases with no gene match: 4. Germline V gene lookup returns CDR1 KGHSH and CDR2 LQKENI. CDR3 size: 14 residues. Here the CDR3 DNA reads TGTGCCACCACGACAGGGGGCTCTGGAAACACCATATATTTT. Translation: CATTTGGSGNTIYF.

The chain employs TRBV19 and TRBJ1-4, with TRBD1 identical over 10 bases. The V gene end was trimmed by 8 bases and the J gene end by 6 bases; junction bases not matched to a gene: 3. This CDR3 is built from 13 residues. The germline V gene encodes CDR1 LNHDA and CDR2 SQIVND (reference sequence). CDR3 bases: TGTGCCAGTCGGACAGGGGGAGATGAAAAACTGTTTTTT. Translating it yields CASRTGGDEKLFF.

This chain links TRBV5-5 with TRBJ2-3, with 9 bases identical to TRBD1. This CDR3 contains 15 residues. Germline V gene sequence: CDR1 SGHKS, CDR2 YYEKEE (reference sequence). J gave up 5 bases and V 5 bases, and 9 bases lay outside the gene matches. The CDR3 spells CASRGRRGQGDTQYF. The CDR3 coding sequence is TGTGCCAGCAGGGGGCGGCGGGGACAGGGAGATACGCAGTATTTT.

This clone was found once. The chain couples TRBV5-4 to TRBJ1-6; 7 nucleotides match TRBD1. The CDR3 consists of 16 residues. Unmatched junction bases numbered 4, after V lost 4 bases and J lost 0 bases. Germline-derived CDR1 and CDR2 are SGHNT and YYREEE (reference sequence). For the CDR3, the DNA is TGTGCCAGCAGCACCCGGGACAGCTCCTATAATTCACCCCTCCACTTT. It codes for CASSTRDSSYNSPLHF.

Concerning this clone: The sample contains more than one DNA sequence encoding this CDR3. This chain connects TRBV5-6 to TRBJ2-6, with 7 bases aligning to TRBD2. Germline assignment: CDR1 SGHDT and CDR2 YYEEEE. Unmatched junction bases numbered 3, after V lost 4 bases and J lost 2 bases. The CDR3 extends over 15 amino acids. The CDR3 spells CASSLGGAGANVLTF. The CDR3 region has the DNA TGTGCCAGCAGCCTGGGGGGGGCTGGGGCCAACGTCCTGACTTTC.

About this clone itself: The sample holds other DNA sequences that translate to the same CDR3. The genes are TRBV15 and TRBJ2-7; D unresolved. Per the germline V gene, CDR1 is LNHNV and CDR2 is YYDKDF (reference sequence). The CDR3 totals 14 residues. Trimming removed 1 base at V and 0 bases at J, with 7 bases between. CDR3 DNA sequence: TGTGCCACCAGCAGAGGCACCTTCTCCTACGAGCAGTACTTC. Its protein product is CATSRGTFSYEQYF.

The chain is built from TRBV7-2 and TRBJ2-5, with a possible D match to TRBD1 (5 bases). This CDR3 contains 14 residues. Germline assignment: CDR1 SGHTA and CDR2 FQGNSA. V lost 2 bases and J lost 4, with 11 bases in between. The CDR3 loop reads CASSLTGLGETQYF. The CDR3 DNA is TGTGCCAGCAGCTTAACAGGCCTCGGAGAGACCCAGTACTTC. Filled out from reference TRBV7-2 and TRBJ2-5, the complete variable domain reads GAGVSQSPSNKVTEKGKDVELRCDPISGHTALYWYRQSLGQGLEFLIYFQGNSAPDKSGLPSDRFSAERTGGSVSTLTIQRTQQEDSAVYLCASSLTGLGETQYFGPGTRLLVL.

This clone was detected only once. The chain carries TRBV5-4 and TRBJ2-7; the D gene is possibly TRBD1 (5 bases). V lost 4 bases and J lost 3, with 17 bases in between. This CDR3 region has 15 residues. Germline V gene lookup returns CDR1 SGHNT and CDR2 YYREEE (reference sequence). The CDR3 DNA sequence: TGTGCCAGCAGCAAAGTTCAGGGTTGGAACTACGAGCAGTACTTC. Translation gives CASSKVQGWNYEQYF.

The J gene is TRBJ1-5, the V gene TRBV2; D remains ambiguous. Germline V gives CDR1 SNHLY, CDR2 FYNNEI. The CDR3 has 14 residues. The V end lost 8 bases, the J end lost 4 bases, and 15 bases lay between the germline ends. CDR3: CASSRDTLNQPQHF. The CDR3 DNA follows: TGTGCCAGCTCGAGAGACACTTTGAATCAGCCCCAGCATTTT.

This clone showed up just a few times. The chain recombines TRBV29-1 with TRBJ1-4; 7 nucleotides align to TRBD1. CDR3 length: 13 amino acids. CDR1 is SQVTM, CDR2 ANQGSEA, per germline. With V trimmed by 7 bases and J by 8 bases, 10 bases remained unmatched. The CDR3 loop is CSASRDRGEKLFF. The DNA of the CDR3 is TGCAGCGCGTCCCGGGACAGAGGAGAAAAACTGTTTTTT.

V usage is TRBV5-5 and J usage is TRBJ2-3, with 8 positions matching TRBD2. Germline CDR1 is SGHKS and CDR2 is YYEKEE (reference sequence). Unmatched junction bases numbered 6, after V lost 6 bases and J lost 3 bases. The CDR3 is made up of 14 amino acids. The CDR3 sequence: CASTISGKTDTQYF. For the CDR3, the DNA is TGTGCCAGCACCATTAGCGGGAAGACAGATACGCAGTATTTT.

This clone was seen only once. The chain links TRBV2 to TRBJ2-7, with D hard to call. Trimming took off 5 bases at V and 3 bases at J, with 5 bases between the two ends. CDR3 length: 11 amino acids. Per the germline V gene, CDR1 is SNHLY and CDR2 is FYNNEI. The CDR3 reads CASSRVYEQYF. The CDR3 nucleotides are TGTGCCAGCAGTAGGGTCTACGAGCAGTACTTC.

The chain is built from TRBV6-1 and TRBJ2-3, with 9 bases fitting TRBD2. CDR1 is MNHNS, CDR2 SASEGT, per germline. This CDR3 spans 15 amino acids. The J segment lost 6 bases and the V segment lost 2 bases, leaving 6 bases of the junction unmatched. The CDR3, as DNA: TGTGCCAGCAGTGAAATAAGCGGGGGGAGGGATACGCAGTATTTT. Amino acid sequence: CASSEISGGRDTQYF.

The chain uses TRBV7-3 and TRBJ1-1; D gene ambiguous. V gave up 5 bases and J gave up 1 base, with 8 bases separating them. CDR3 length equals 13 residues. Germline CDR1 SGHTA, CDR2 FQGTGA. The CDR3 coding sequence is TGTGCCAGCAGCCCTTTGGGGAACACTGAAGCTTTCTTT. Translated: CASSPLGNTEAFF.

The count of this clone is one. The J gene is TRBJ2-2, the V gene TRBV4-3; 7 bases line up with TRBD1. The CDR3 spans 15 residues. The ends lost 5 bases at V and 2 bases at J; junction bases unmatched: 5. In germline, CDR1 is LGHNA, CDR2 YSLEER. The CDR3 is CASSGRQGNTGELFF. In DNA form, the CDR3 reads TGCGCCAGCAGCGGACGACAGGGTAACACCGGGGAGCTGTTTTTT.

The rearrangement joins TRBV10-3 to TRBJ1-3; 9 bases match TRBD1. The germline CDR1 and CDR2 sequences are ENHRY and SYGVKD. This CDR3 comprises 13 residues. V lost 9 bases to trimming and J lost 4 bases; unmatched junction nucleotides: 4. CDR3 coding DNA: TGTGCCATACAGGGGGCAGACGGAAACACCATATATTTT. Protein sequence: CAIQGADGNTIYF.

This chain uses TRBV19 with TRBJ2-3; 8 nucleotides match TRBD1. The germline V gene has CDR1 LNHDA and CDR2 SQIVND (reference sequence). The CDR3 runs to 14 residues. V was clipped by 1 base and J by 3 bases; unmatched bases: 0. CDR3 loop: CASSIGQGTDTQYF. The DNA for the CDR3 is TGTGCCAGTAGTATAGGACAGGGGACAGATACGCAGTATTTT.

This clone was recorded once. The V call is TRBV7-6, the J call TRBJ1-1; D perhaps matches TRBD1 (6 bases). The length of the CDR3 is 15 residues. V was clipped by 1 base and J by 0 bases, with 9 bases between them. Germline V gene data show CDR1 as SGHVS and CDR2 as FNYEAQ. The CDR3 nucleotides read TGTGCCAGCAGCTTAGGGACAGCCATGAACACTGAAGCTTTCTTT. Its protein product is CASSLGTAMNTEAFF.

The chain couples TRBV2 to TRBJ1-4; 8 bases map to TRBD1. The V gene's germline CDR1 is SNHLY and CDR2 FYNNEI. This CDR3 region has 15 residues. The V and J ends lost 4 bases and 1 base, in that order; junction bases with no gene match: 2. CDR3 bases: TGTGCCAGCAGTGGAGGACAGGGAACTAATGAAAAACTGTTTTTT. Its translation is CASSGGQGTNEKLFF.

The chain links TRBV6-5 to TRBJ1-5; D possibly corresponds to TRBD1 (6 bases). The CDR3 runs to 16 residues. The germline gives CDR1 MNHEY, CDR2 SVGAGI. V was pared by 4 bases and J by 1 base, with 14 bases between. In DNA, the CDR3 is TGTGCCAGCAGTTCCTCCGGGACATCAAGCAATCAGCCCCAGCATTTT. This encodes CASSSSGTSSNQPQHF.

This clone appeared once. CDR3 residues: CASSQVGQGNTGELFF. Here the CDR3 DNA reads TGCGCCAGCAGCCAAGTCGGACAGGGTAACACCGGGGAGCTGTTTTTT. V and J are TRBV4-3 and TRBJ2-2; 8 bases align to TRBD1. After removal of 1 base from V and 2 bases from J, the junction contained 3 bases not matched to a gene. CDR3 length: 16 amino acids. The germline V gene has CDR1 LGHNA and CDR2 YSLEER.

The table lists this clone with a few counts. The gene calls are TRBV9 and TRBJ2-4; no clear D gene. The CDR3 contains 13 residues. Germline CDR1 SGDLS, CDR2 YYNGEE. V shed 4 bases and J shed 9 bases, with 14 bases lying between them. The CDR3 loop reads CASSPPEQRIQYF. CDR3 DNA sequence: TGTGCCAGCAGCCCTCCTGAGCAGCGCATTCAGTACTTC.

The V and J genes are TRBV7-2 and TRBJ1-2; TRBD1 matches at 9 bases. The CDR3 extends over 14 amino acids. Germline V gene lookup returns CDR1 SGHTA and CDR2 FQGNSA. V was clipped by 4 bases and J by 3 bases; unmatched bases: 3. CDR3 coding DNA: TGTGCCAGCAGCTCCAGGACAGGGGACTATGGCTACACCTTC. Translation: CASSSRTGDYGYTF.